Listed below are T cell receptor beta chains from one sample, sequenced in a study of shared clonotypes between healthy human individuals. The repertoire was sequenced with immunoSEQ multiplex PCR; TCRdb's copy has only in-frame clones and lacks some. The data show around 640,000 clones, with roughly 96% seen just once and roughly 0.12% held by the top ten. Sequenced input: naive CD8+ T cells sorted from blood. Source of these receptors: a woman younger than 45 in good health. CDR3s include the opening cysteine and the closing phenylalanine or tryptophan.

J: TRBJ2-3
V: TRBV7-9
CDR3: CASSLDSNTQYF

J: TRBJ2-1
V: TRBV13
CDR3: CASSDPGQGANEQFF

J: TRBJ1-5
V: TRBV7-9
CDR3: CASSLSGYQPQHF

J: TRBJ2-1
V: TRBV11-3
CDR3: CASSLEGGNSYNEQFF

J: TRBJ2-2
V: TRBV7-9
CDR3: CAVDPLNTGELFF

J: TRBJ1-3
V: TRBV15
CDR3: CATSRSGHPISGNTIYF

J: TRBJ2-7
V: TRBV4-2
CDR3: CASSFRDRGSYEQYF

J: TRBJ1-1
V: TRBV7-6
CDR3: CASSDRGGTEAFF

J: TRBJ2-2
V: TRBV27
CDR3: CASSTPLRVNTGELFF

J: TRBJ2-7
V: TRBV5-5
CDR3: CASSLGQEGGISYEQYF

J: TRBJ1-2
V: TRBV7-9
CDR3: CASSPSPGDRAWSHYGYTF

J: TRBJ2-1
V: TRBV5-6
CDR3: CASSFMGNEQFF

J: TRBJ2-2
V: TRBV5-5
CDR3: CASSRTGQASTGELFF

J: TRBJ2-2
V: TRBV28
CDR3: CASSPAPGSLSAGELFF

J: TRBJ2-1
V: TRBV27
CDR3: CASSLLAGEYNEQFF

J: TRBJ2-7
V: TRBV14
CDR3: CASSQELAGAYEQYF

J: TRBJ1-6
V: TRBV6-1
CDR3: CASGIVDRGDSPLHF

J: TRBJ2-1
V: TRBV29-1
CDR3: CSVGTGDYNEQFF

J: TRBJ2-2
V: TRBV15
CDR3: CATLLTGANTGELFF

J: TRBJ1-2
V: TRBV5-6
CDR3: CASSFDRDSFYGYTF

J: TRBJ2-7
V: TRBV19
CDR3: CASSASGSSYEQYF

J: TRBJ2-7
V: TRBV27
CDR3: CASSLRTGLNEQYF

J: TRBJ1-3
V: TRBV5-4
CDR3: CASSLDVSSGNTIYF

J: TRBJ1-2
V: TRBV9
CDR3: CASSGWGGTNYGYTF

J: TRBJ2-7
V: TRBV5-6
CDR3: CASTSGQGITYEQYF

J: TRBJ2-5
V: TRBV27
CDR3: CASSLGVGQETQYF

J: TRBJ2-7
V: TRBV2
CDR3: CASSVGKIGTLAAEWGQYF

J: TRBJ1-4
V: TRBV28
CDR3: CASSSDYSNEKLFF

J: TRBJ1-5
V: TRBV6-5
CDR3: CASRGQVLGPQHF

J: TRBJ2-1
V: TRBV29-1
CDR3: CSVVSLSHEQFF

J: TRBJ2-7
V: TRBV28
CDR3: CASSTRDRGLAGGPLYEQYF

J: TRBJ2-2
V: TRBV28
CDR3: CASSSPAGAGGELFF

J: TRBJ1-1
V: TRBV4-1
CDR3: CASSHQTPGWGDTEAFF

J: TRBJ2-5
V: TRBV9
CDR3: CASSVEEMSLRMETQYF

J: TRBJ2-3
V: TRBV10-3
CDR3: CAIVGGWRAVDTQYF

J: TRBJ2-7
V: TRBV27
CDR3: CASSSPRTGGPYEQYF

J: TRBJ1-2
V: TRBV28
CDR3: CASSLGVNYGYTF